A selection of T cell receptor beta chains follows, all from one sample in a study of blood T cell repertoires in COVID-19. The table came from immunoSEQ multiplex PCR; TCRdb's copy has only in-frame clones and leaves some out. The data contain under 250,000 clones, roughly 90% of them seen just once; the ten biggest clones take up 4%. Material: PBMCs or T cells enriched from blood (not recorded which). Receptors originate from a woman aged 25-40 years with acute COVID-19. Both conserved end residues are part of each CDR3. The D gene is left open where the match is weak. The size field is filled for only some rows; it gives once, few, many or a size class.

abundance | j_gene | d_gene | v_gene | CDR3aa | CDR3nt
- | TRBJ2-2 | TRBD1 | TRBV5-6 | CASSKPGQGASGELFF | TGTGCCAGCAGCAAGCCCGGGCAGGGGGCAAGCGGGGAGCTGTTTTTT
- | TRBJ2-5 | TRBD1 | TRBV29-1 | CSVGRDSHPGTQYF | TGCAGCGTTGGAAGGGACAGCCACCCGGGGACCCAGTACTTC
- | TRBJ1-2 | - | TRBV28 | CASRLTGSSGYTF | TGTGCCAGCAGATTGACAGGATCTAGTGGCTACACCTTC
- | TRBJ2-7 | TRBD2 | TRBV6-5 | CASSFLAGASYEQYF | TGTGCCAGCAGTTTCTTAGCGGGGGCGAGTTACGAGCAGTACTTC
- | TRBJ2-3 | TRBD2 | TRBV28 | CASSLSSGGPGDTQYF | TGTGCCAGCAGTTTATCTAGCGGGGGTCCTGGAGATACGCAGTATTTT
- | TRBJ2-5 | - | TRBV3-1/TRBV3-2 | CASTSRGGGLQETQYF | TGTGCCAGCACCTCAAGGGGCGGGGGCCTTCAAGAGACCCAGTACTTC
- | TRBJ2-4 | - | TRBV19 | CASSIEGTQVKNIQYF | TGTGCCAGTAGTATTGAAGGGACACAGGTCAAAAACATTCAGTACTTC
- | TRBJ2-1 | - | TRBV4-3 | CASSQDGDSVNEQFF | TGCGCCAGCAGCCAAGATGGAGACAGCGTCAATGAGCAGTTCTTC
- | TRBJ1-2 | - | TRBV14 | CASSQQAVSYGYTF | TGTGCCAGCAGCCAACAAGCGGTCTCCTATGGCTACACCTTC
- | TRBJ1-5 | TRBD1 | TRBV7-2 | CASSTTGLNQPQHF | TGTGCCAGCAGCACGACAGGGCTAAATCAGCCCCAGCATTTT
- | TRBJ1-1 | - | TRBV5-1 | CASSGTRSNTEAFF | TGCGCCAGCAGCGGAACCAGGTCTAACACTGAAGCTTTCTTT
- | TRBJ2-7 | - | TRBV27 | CASSPAGGGRDEQYF | TGTGCCAGCAGTCCTGCGGGCGGGGGCCGCGACGAGCAGTACTTC
- | TRBJ1-2 | TRBD1 | TRBV6-5 | CASRTLTTGWDGYTF | TGTGCCAGCAGAACCCTAACGACAGGGTGGGATGGCTACACCTTC
- | TRBJ2-1 | TRBD2 | TRBV6-2/TRBV6-3 | CASSPNSGGRHEQFF | TGTGCCAGCAGCCCCAATAGCGGGGGTAGGCATGAGCAGTTCTTC
- | TRBJ2-1 | - | TRBV9 | CASSAPGYEQFF | TGTGCCAGCAGCGCCCCAGGTTATGAGCAGTTCTTC
- | TRBJ1-1 | - | TRBV4-3 | CASSQAVTLNTEAFF | TGCGCCAGCAGCCAGGCTGTTACATTGAACACTGAAGCTTTCTTT
- | TRBJ2-1 | TRBD1 | TRBV6-5 | CASRDTGTERFF | TGTGCCAGCAGGGACACCGGGACAGAGAGATTCTTC
- | TRBJ2-7 | - | TRBV6-5 | CASRRDTYYEQYF | TGTGCCAGCAGACGGGACACCTACTACGAGCAGTACTTC
- | TRBJ1-2 | - | TRBV2 | CASSDVRNYGYTF | TGTGCCAGCAGTGATGTGCGCAACTATGGCTACACCTTC
- | TRBJ1-3 | - | TRBV27 | CASSSGHPISGNTIYF | TGTGCCAGCAGTTCGGGACACCCCATCTCTGGAAACACCATATATTTT
- | TRBJ1-4 | - | TRBV4-1 | CASSSRDRGGEKLFF | TGCGCCAGCAGCTCCAGGGATCGGGGGGGTGAAAAACTGTTTTTT
once | TRBJ2-7 | TRBD1 | TRBV6-5 | CASTLGQGYSYEQYF | TGTGCCAGCACCTTGGGACAGGGGTACTCCTACGAGCAGTACTTC
- | TRBJ2-3 | TRBD2 | TRBV9 | CASSGAGVGSDTQYF | TGTGCCAGCAGCGGTGCGGGGGTCGGGTCCGATACGCAGTATTTT
once | TRBJ1-5 | - | TRBV5-1 | CASSETGDQPQHF | TGCGCCAGCAGCGAGACAGGAGATCAGCCCCAGCATTTT
- | TRBJ1-5 | - | TRBV21-1 | CASSPDPGHITKPQHF | TGTGCCAGCAGCCCCGACCCGGGACATATCACTAAGCCCCAGCATTTT
- | TRBJ2-1 | TRBD1 | TRBV5-6 | CASSLGRGPRYEQFF | TGTGCCAGCAGCTTGGGCAGGGGGCCGAGGTATGAGCAGTTCTTC
- | TRBJ1-5 | TRBD1 | TRBV19 | CASRIKAGTGNQPQHF | TGTGCCAGTAGAATTAAAGCCGGGACAGGAAATCAGCCCCAGCATTTT
- | TRBJ2-7 | - | TRBV6-5 | CASSYSTGEQYF | TGTGCCAGCAGTTACTCGACGGGTGAGCAGTACTTC
- | TRBJ2-5 | - | TRBV3-1/TRBV3-2 | CASSQIAGEETQYF | TGTGCCAGCAGCCAAATTGCAGGGGAAGAGACCCAGTACTTC
- | TRBJ2-3 | - | TRBV18 | CASRRVQGMTDTQYF | TGTGCCAGCAGACGGGTCCAGGGGATGACAGATACGCAGTATTTT
- | TRBJ2-7 | TRBD2 | TRBV5-1 | CASSFIPGGSYEQYF | TGCGCCAGCAGCTTTATACCGGGGGGGTCCTACGAGCAGTACTTC
- | TRBJ1-2 | - | TRBV30 | CAWRSGGHGYTF | TGTGCCTGGAGGTCGGGAGGCCATGGCTACACCTTC
- | TRBJ2-1 | TRBD2 | TRBV6-5 | CASWTRGNEQFF | TGTGCCAGTTGGACTAGAGGGAATGAGCAGTTCTTC
- | TRBJ2-3 | - | TRBV5-6 | CASSRSSRSTDTQYF | TGTGCCAGCAGCCGTAGCAGTAGGTCCACAGATACGCAGTATTTT
once | TRBJ2-7 | - | TRBV6-5 | CASSSTRLTYEQYF | TGTGCCAGCAGCAGTACTAGACTTACTTACGAGCAGTACTTC
- | TRBJ2-7 | TRBD1 | TRBV5-1 | CASSLAKQGWTYEQYF | TGCGCCAGCAGCTTGGCCAAACAGGGGTGGACCTACGAGCAGTACTTC
once | TRBJ2-3 | - | TRBV30 | CAWSHPENTQYF | TGTGCCTGGAGCCACCCGGAGAATACGCAGTATTTT
- | TRBJ1-1 | - | TRBV7-3 | CASSLNGGTFAEAFF | TGTGCCAGCAGCTTAAATGGAGGGACTTTCGCTGAAGCTTTCTTT
- | TRBJ2-1 | - | TRBV12-3/TRBV12-4 | CASSRINEQFF | TGTGCCAGCAGCCGTATCAATGAGCAGTTCTTC
- | TRBJ2-3 | TRBD1 | TRBV7-2 | CASSLADRDPPDTQYF | TGTGCCAGCAGCTTAGCCGACAGGGATCCCCCAGATACGCAGTATTTT
- | TRBJ1-2 | - | TRBV4-3 | CASSQERGIPGYTF | TGCGCCAGCAGCCAAGAGAGGGGGATCCCCGGCTACACCTTC